A single sample is the source of the 5 T cell receptor beta chains below, sequenced in a study of blood T cell repertoires in COVID-19. Repertoires were generated with immunoSEQ multiplex PCR, while TCRdb's copy carries only in-frame clones and drops some. The repertoire has 150,000 to 200,000 clones, 86% of them found once; the top ten carry approximately 3.5%. Sequencing was performed on peripheral blood. These receptor sequences come from a man between 65 and 85 years old with acute or convalescent COVID-19.

This CDR3 is CASGRGRSEQFF. The CDR3 DNA reads TGTGCTAGTGGGCGTGGGAGGAGTGAGCAGTTCTTC. The J gene is TRBJ2-1, the V gene TRBV12-5, with D possibly matching TRBD2 (6 bases). This CDR3 region has 12 residues. Trimming took 6 bases from V and 9 from J, leaving 12 bases between them. The germline CDR1 and CDR2 sequences are LGHNT and FRNRAP.

This sequence joins TRBV5-4 and TRBJ2-1; a possible D gene is TRBD1 (6 bases). The CDR3 sequence is 14 residues long. The V end was cut by 0 bases, the J end by 5 bases, with 9 bases between. CDR1 and CDR2 (germline): SGHNT, YYREEE (reference sequence). The CDR3 coding sequence is TGTGCCAGCAGCTTGGGCGCAGGGGACAATGAGCAGTTCTTC. Encoded protein: CASSLGAGDNEQFF.

This CDR3 reads CASSFSPSDTQYF. In DNA form, the CDR3 reads TGTGCCAGCAGCTTCTCTCCCTCAGATACGCAGTATTTT. The chain joins TRBV5-8 to TRBJ2-3; D uncertain. Germline lookup yields CDR1 SGHTS and CDR2 YDEGEE. This CDR3 has 13 residues. The germline V and J ends were trimmed by 2 bases and 4 bases, with 8 bases remaining between them.

The chain has TRBV9 and TRBJ1-1; TRBD1 matches 12 bases. The CDR3 is 14 amino acids. Germline trimming cut 3 bases from V and 10 bases from J; bases unmatched to any gene: 7. The V gene's germline CDR1 is SGDLS and CDR2 YYNGEE. The CDR3 DNA follows: TGTGCCAGCAGCGGGGACAGGGGGCAGTCGGCAGCTTTCTTT. Protein: CASSGDRGQSAAFF.

V gene TRBV9 combines with J gene TRBJ1-4, with 8 bases aligning to TRBD1. Germline V gives CDR1 SGDLS, CDR2 YYNGEE. With 1 base clipped from V and 5 bases from J, the junction kept 10 bases outside the gene matches. The CDR3 has 17 amino acids. The CDR3 DNA follows: TGTGCCAGCAGCGTACAGCCGACAGGGGTTGGGAATGAAAAACTGTTTTTT. This translates into CASSVQPTGVGNEKLFF.